This T cell receptor (beta chain) was recorded in a study of blood T cell repertoires in COVID-19. Study as a whole: Samples taken during acute and convalescent COVID-19 were collected in the United States, Italy and Spain. In each case, the material was cDNA or gDNA derived from T cells, B-cell-depleted T cells, or PBMCs.

Only one count was recorded for this clone. CDR1 and CDR2 (germline): SGHVS, FNYEAQ. Trimming stripped 5 bases from V and 2 bases from J, with 19 bases between. The CDR3 loop spans 17 amino acids. The data were produced by immunoSEQ multiplex PCR, yet TCRdb's version contains in-frame clones alone and is incomplete. The sample comprises about 100,000 clones, 75% to 95% of which are singletons, and roughly 1.3% rests with the top ten. Sequenced material: peripheral blood. This chain links TRBV7-6 with TRBJ1-5; tentatively, D is TRBD1 (5 bases). This sequence originates from a woman aged 25 to 39 with acute or convalescent COVID-19. This chain's CDR3 is CASSTSGGAGGNQPQHF. Here the CDR3 DNA reads TGTGCCAGCAGCACCTCTGGCGGGGCAGGAGGCAATCAGCCCCAGCATTTT.